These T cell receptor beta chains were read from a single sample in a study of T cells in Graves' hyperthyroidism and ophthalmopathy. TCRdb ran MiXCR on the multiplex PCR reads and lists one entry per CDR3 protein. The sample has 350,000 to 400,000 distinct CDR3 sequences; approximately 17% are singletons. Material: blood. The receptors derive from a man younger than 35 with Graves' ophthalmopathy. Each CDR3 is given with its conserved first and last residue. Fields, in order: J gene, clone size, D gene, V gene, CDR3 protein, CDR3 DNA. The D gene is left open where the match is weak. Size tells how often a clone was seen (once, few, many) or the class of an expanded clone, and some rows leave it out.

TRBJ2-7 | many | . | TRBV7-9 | CASSLGQDSYEQYF | TGTGCCAGCAGCTTAGGACAGGACTCCTACGAGCAGTACTTC
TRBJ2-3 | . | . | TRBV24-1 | CATSDYQDPTDTQYF | TGTGCCACCAGTGACTATCAAGACCCCACAGATACGCAGTATTTT
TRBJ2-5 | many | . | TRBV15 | CATSRVETQYF | TGTGCCACCAGCAGAGTGGAGACCCAGTACTTC
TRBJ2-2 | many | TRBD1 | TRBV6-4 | CASSPGQGAGELFF | TGTGCCAGCAGTCCGGGACAGGGTGCCGGGGAGCTGTTTTTT
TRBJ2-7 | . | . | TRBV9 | CASSVEAASYEQYF | TGTGCCAGCAGCGTAGAAGCAGCGTCCTACGAGCAGTACTTC
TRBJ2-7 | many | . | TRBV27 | CASSPLLGGLVYEQYF | TGTGCCAGCAGCCCGCTCCTGGGGGGCCTGGTCTACGAGCAGTACTTC
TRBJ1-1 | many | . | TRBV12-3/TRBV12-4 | CASSFGTVNTEAFF | TGTGCCAGCAGTTTCGGCACGGTGAACACTGAAGCTTTCTTT
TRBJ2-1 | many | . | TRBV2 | CASSPTGYEQFF | TGTGCCAGCAGCCCTACAGGGTATGAGCAGTTCTTC
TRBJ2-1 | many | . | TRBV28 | CASNTAWSSYNEQFF | TGTGCCAGCAATACGGCGTGGAGCTCCTACAATGAGCAGTTCTTC
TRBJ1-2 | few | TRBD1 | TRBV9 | CASSEWTGSYGYTF | TGTGCCAGCAGCGAGTGGACAGGATCCTATGGCTACACCTTC
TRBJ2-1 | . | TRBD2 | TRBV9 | CASSTTSPNEQFF | TGTGCCAGCAGCACGACTAGCCCCAATGAGCAGTTCTTC
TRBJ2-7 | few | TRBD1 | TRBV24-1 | CATWTYGTGIHEQYF | TGTGCCACCTGGACCTACGGGACAGGTATCCACGAGCAGTACTTC
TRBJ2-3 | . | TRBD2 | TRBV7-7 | CASSLGASGVNTDTQYF | TGTGCCAGCAGCTTAGGTGCTAGCGGAGTTAACACAGATACGCAGTATTTT
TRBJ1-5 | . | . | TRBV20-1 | CSAIPVGYSNQPQHF | TGCAGTGCTATCCCCGTAGGGTATAGCAATCAGCCCCAGCATTTT
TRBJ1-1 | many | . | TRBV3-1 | CASSLKTQGTEAFF | TGTGCCAGCAGCCTGAAGACCCAGGGCACTGAAGCTTTCTTT
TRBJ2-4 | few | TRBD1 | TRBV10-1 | CASSLARQGLAKNIQYF | TGCGCCAGCAGCCTTGCCCGACAGGGGTTAGCCAAAAACATTCAGTACTTC
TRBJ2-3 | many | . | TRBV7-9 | CASSAFSTDTQYF | TGTGCCAGCAGCGCTTTTAGCACAGATACGCAGTATTTT
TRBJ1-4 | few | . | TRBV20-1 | CSARVSLPTNEKLFF | TGCAGTGCTAGAGTATCCCTTCCAACTAATGAAAAACTGTTTTTT
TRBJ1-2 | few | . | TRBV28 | CASSLTGYGNYTF | TGTGCCAGCAGTTTAACAGGGTACGGGAACTACACCTTC
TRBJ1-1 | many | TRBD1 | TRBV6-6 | CASSYSADRGVEAFF | TGTGCCAGCAGTTACTCGGCGGACAGGGGAGTTGAAGCTTTCTTT
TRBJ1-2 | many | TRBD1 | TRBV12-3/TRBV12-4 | CASSGTGGWNYGYTF | TGTGCCAGCAGTGGAACAGGGGGTTGGAACTATGGCTACACCTTC
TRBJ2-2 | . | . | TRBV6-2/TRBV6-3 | CASSGGRDTGELFF | TGTGCCAGCAGTGGGGGGCGCGACACCGGGGAGCTGTTTTTT
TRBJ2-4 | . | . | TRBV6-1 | CASSPQYTAKNIQYF | TGTGCCAGCAGCCCACAATACACGGCCAAAAACATTCAGTACTTC
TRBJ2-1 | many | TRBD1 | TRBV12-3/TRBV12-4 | CASSPGQVRSYNEQFF | TGTGCCAGCAGTCCCGGACAGGTCCGCTCCTACAATGAGCAGTTCTTC
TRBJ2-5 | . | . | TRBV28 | CASSPPGRQETQYF | TGTGCCAGCAGCCCCCCGGGACGGCAAGAGACCCAGTACTTC
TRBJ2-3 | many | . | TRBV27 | CASSLKTPKTDTQYF | TGTGCCAGCAGTTTAAAGACTCCCAAAACAGATACGCAGTATTTT
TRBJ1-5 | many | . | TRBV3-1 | CASSQALGNQPQHF | TGTGCCAGCAGCCAAGCGCTAGGCAATCAGCCCCAGCATTTT
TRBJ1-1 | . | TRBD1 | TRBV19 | CASSVDRAPFF | TGTGCCAGTAGTGTGGACAGGGCGCCTTTCTTT
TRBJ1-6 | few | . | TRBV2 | CASSPWGGPPLHF | TGTGCCAGCAGTCCCTGGGGGGGACCACCCCTCCACTTT
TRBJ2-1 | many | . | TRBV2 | CASSDYRDLNNEQFF | TGTGCCAGCAGTGACTACCGGGATTTAAACAATGAGCAGTTCTTC
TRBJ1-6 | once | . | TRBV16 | CASCLGSSNSPLHF | TGTGCCAGCTGCCTCGGGAGTTCTAATTCACCCCTCCACTTT
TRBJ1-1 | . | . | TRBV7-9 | CASSAIRDTEAFF | TGTGCCAGCAGCGCCATCAGGGACACTGAAGCTTTCTTT
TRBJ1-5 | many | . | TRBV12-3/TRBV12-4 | CASSLAGRRDQPQHF | TGTGCCAGCAGTTTAGCGGGCAGAAGGGATCAGCCCCAGCATTTT
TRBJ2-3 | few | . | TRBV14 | CASSSWPDSTDTQYF | TGTGCCAGCAGCTCGTGGCCTGATAGCACAGATACGCAGTATTTT
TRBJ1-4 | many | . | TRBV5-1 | CASSQGRMMEEKLFF | TGCGCCAGCAGCCAGGGTCGGATGATGGAGGAAAAACTGTTTTTT
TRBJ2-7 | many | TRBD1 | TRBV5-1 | CASSSRDRGFYEQYF | TGCGCCAGCAGCTCCCGGGACAGGGGTTTCTACGAGCAGTACTTC
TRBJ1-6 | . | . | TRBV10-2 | CASSENYSPLHF | TGCGCCAGCAGTGAGAACTATTCACCCCTCCACTTT
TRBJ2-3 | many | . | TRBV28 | CASSLIGAVDTQYF | TGTGCCAGCAGTTTAATCGGGGCGGTGGATACGCAGTATTTT
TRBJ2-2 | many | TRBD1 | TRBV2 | CASSEGGQGGGELFF | TGTGCCAGCAGTGAAGGAGGACAGGGTGGCGGGGAGCTGTTTTTT
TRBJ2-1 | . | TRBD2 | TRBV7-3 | CASSFTGTRHNEQFF | TGTGCCAGCAGCTTTACCGGGACTAGGCACAATGAGCAGTTCTTC
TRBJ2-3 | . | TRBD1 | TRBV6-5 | CASSYPPGTDSTDTQYF | TGTGCCAGCAGTTACCCGCCCGGGACAGATAGCACAGATACGCAGTATTTT
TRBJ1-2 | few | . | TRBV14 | CASSHGSYGYTF | TGTGCCAGCAGCCACGGCAGCTATGGCTACACCTTC
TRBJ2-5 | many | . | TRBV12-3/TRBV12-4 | CASRETQYF | TGTGCCAGCAGGGAGACCCAGTACTTC
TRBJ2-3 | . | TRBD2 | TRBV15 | CATSRIAGGPTDTQYF | TGTGCCACCAGCAGGATAGCGGGGGGGCCGACAGATACGCAGTATTTT
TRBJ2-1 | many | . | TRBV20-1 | CSASARGANEQFF | TGCAGTGCTAGTGCACGGGGAGCCAATGAGCAGTTCTTC
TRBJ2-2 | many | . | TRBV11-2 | CASSVQGYVNTGELFF | TGTGCCAGCAGCGTACAGGGTTATGTCAACACCGGGGAGCTGTTTTTT